One sample yielded the 4 T cell receptor beta chains listed below, sequenced in a study of blood T cell repertoires in COVID-19. Repertoires were generated with immunoSEQ multiplex PCR, while TCRdb's copy carries only in-frame clones and drops some. The sample contains roughly 230,000 clones, approximately 80% of which appear only once. Material for sequencing was peripheral blood. These receptors were taken from a woman of 80 years or more with COVID-19, enrolled during active disease.

Written as DNA, the CDR3 is TGTGCCATCAGTGAGTCCTACTATGGCTACACCTTC. Its protein is CAISESYYGYTF. The V gene is TRBV10-3, the J gene TRBJ1-2, with D hard to call. Between the trimmed V and J ends, which lost 0 bases and 3 bases, there was a span of 2 bases. The germline gives CDR1 ENHRY, CDR2 SYGVKD. The CDR3 covers 12 residues.

This clone was seen a few times. The chain carries TRBV5-5 and TRBJ2-5; 12 nucleotides line up with TRBD1. V lost 4 bases, J lost 5 bases, and 12 bases stayed unmatched. Germline CDR1 is SGHKS and CDR2 is YYEKEE (reference sequence). There are 17 residues in the CDR3. CDR3 bases: TGTGCCAGCAGCCTGCGACCCGGGACAGGGGGCCCGGAGACCCAGTACTTC. It yields the protein CASSLRPGTGGPETQYF.

V is TRBV2 and J is TRBJ2-5; perhaps TRBD1 as D (6 bases). The CDR3 runs to 14 residues. Trimming took off 2 bases at V and 4 bases at J, with 11 bases between the two ends. Germline loops: CDR1 SNHLY, CDR2 FYNNEI. CDR3 sequence (DNA): TGTGCCAGCAGTGAAACCTCAGGGGCAGAGACCCAGTACTTC. Its protein product is CASSETSGAETQYF.

This clone was detected only once. V gene TRBV20-1 combines with J gene TRBJ2-3; D gene ambiguous. V was trimmed by 6 bases and J by 7 bases, leaving 11 bases between them. The CDR3 extends over 11 amino acids. Germline loops: CDR1 DFQATT, CDR2 SNEGSKA (reference sequence). Here the CDR3 reads CSATTLNTQYF. CDR3 nucleotides: TGCAGTGCCACGACATTGAATACGCAGTATTTT.